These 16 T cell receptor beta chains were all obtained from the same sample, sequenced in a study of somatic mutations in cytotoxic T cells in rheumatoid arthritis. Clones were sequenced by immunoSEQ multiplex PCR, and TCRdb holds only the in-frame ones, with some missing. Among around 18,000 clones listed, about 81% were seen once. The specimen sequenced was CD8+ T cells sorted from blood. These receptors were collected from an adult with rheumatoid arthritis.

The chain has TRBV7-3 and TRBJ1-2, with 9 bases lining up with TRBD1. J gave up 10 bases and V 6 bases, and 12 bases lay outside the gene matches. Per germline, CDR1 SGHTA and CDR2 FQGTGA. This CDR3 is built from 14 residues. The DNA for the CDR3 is TGTGCCAGCAGAACAGGGAGGGACAGGGTGAACTACACCTTC. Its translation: CASRTGRDRVNYTF.

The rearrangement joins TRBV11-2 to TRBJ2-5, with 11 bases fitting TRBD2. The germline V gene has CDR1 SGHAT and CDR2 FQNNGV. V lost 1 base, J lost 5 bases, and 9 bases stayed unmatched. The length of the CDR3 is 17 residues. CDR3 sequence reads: CASSLGDSGGARETQYF. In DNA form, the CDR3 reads TGTGCCAGCAGCTTAGGTGATAGCGGGGGGGCCCGGGAGACCCAGTACTTC.

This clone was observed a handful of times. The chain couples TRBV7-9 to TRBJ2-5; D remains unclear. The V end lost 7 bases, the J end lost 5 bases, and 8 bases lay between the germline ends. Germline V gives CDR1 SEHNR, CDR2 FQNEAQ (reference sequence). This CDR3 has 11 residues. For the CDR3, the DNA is TGTGCCAGCACGGGTAGGGAGACCCAGTACTTC. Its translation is CASTGRETQYF.

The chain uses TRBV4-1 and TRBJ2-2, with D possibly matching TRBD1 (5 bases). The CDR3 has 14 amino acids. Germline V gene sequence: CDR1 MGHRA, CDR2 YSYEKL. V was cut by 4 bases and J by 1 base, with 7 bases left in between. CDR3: CASSPTGNTGELFF. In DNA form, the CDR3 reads TGCGCCAGCAGCCCAACAGGGAACACCGGGGAGCTGTTTTTT.

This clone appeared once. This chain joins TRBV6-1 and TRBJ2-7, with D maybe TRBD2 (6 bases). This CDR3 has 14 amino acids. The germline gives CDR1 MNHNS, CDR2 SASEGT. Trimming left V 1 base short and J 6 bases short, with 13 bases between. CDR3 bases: TGTGCCAGCAGTGAAGTGGGGGAGGTGGGCGAGCAGTACTTC. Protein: CASSEVGEVGEQYF.

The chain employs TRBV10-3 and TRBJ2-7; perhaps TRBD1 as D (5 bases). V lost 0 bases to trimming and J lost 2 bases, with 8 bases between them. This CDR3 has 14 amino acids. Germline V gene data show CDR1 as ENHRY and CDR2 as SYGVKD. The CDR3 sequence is CAISESGLAYEQYF. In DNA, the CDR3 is TGTGCCATCAGTGAGTCGGGGCTAGCCTACGAGCAGTACTTC.

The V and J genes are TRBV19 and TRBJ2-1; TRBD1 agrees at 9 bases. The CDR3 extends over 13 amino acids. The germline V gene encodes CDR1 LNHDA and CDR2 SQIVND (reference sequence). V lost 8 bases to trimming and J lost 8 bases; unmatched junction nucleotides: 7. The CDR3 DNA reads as TGTGCCAGTTTGGACAGGGGTAATTATGAGCAGTTCTTC. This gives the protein CASLDRGNYEQFF. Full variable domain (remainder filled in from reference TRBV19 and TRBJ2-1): DGGITQSPKYLFRKEGQNVTLSCEQNLNHDAMYWYRQDPGQGLRLIYYSQIVNDFQKGDIAEGYSVSREKKESFPLTVTSAQKNPTAFYLCASLDRGNYEQFFGPGTRLTVL.

The CDR3 loop is CASSAPPGETQYF. CDR3 DNA: TGTGCCAGCAGCGCGCCACCTGGAGAGACCCAGTACTTC. The chain carries TRBV7-8 and TRBJ2-5; D call uncertain. Trimming took 5 bases from V and 4 from J, leaving 11 bases between them. This CDR3 contains 13 residues. Germline values: CDR1 SGHVS, CDR2 FQNEAQ. Supplemented by reference TRBV7-8 and TRBJ2-5, the full variable domain reads GAGVSQSPRYKVAKRGQDVALRCDPISGHVSLFWYQQALGQGPEFLTYFQNEAQLDKSGLPSDRFFAERPEGSVSTLKIQRTQQEDSAVYLCASSAPPGETQYFGPGTRLLVL.

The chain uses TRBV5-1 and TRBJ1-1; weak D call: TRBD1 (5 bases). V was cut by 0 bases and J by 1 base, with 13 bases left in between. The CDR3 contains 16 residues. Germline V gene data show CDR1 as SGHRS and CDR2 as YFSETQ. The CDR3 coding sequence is TGCGCCAGCAGCTTGGCCCGGGGCGGAGGGAACACTGAAGCTTTCTTT. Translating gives CASSLARGGGNTEAFF.

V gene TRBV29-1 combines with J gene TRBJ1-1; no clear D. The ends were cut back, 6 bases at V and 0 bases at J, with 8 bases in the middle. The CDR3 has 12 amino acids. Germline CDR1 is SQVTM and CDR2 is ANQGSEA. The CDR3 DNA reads TGCAGCGTCTTATCGTTGAACACTGAAGCTTTCTTT. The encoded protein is CSVLSLNTEAFF.

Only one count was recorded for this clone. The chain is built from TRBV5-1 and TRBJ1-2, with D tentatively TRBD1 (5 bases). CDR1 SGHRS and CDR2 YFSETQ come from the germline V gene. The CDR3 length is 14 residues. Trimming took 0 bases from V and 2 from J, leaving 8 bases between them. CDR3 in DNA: TGCGCCAGCAGCTTGGGGGGACGGAACTATGGCTACACCTTC. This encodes CASSLGGRNYGYTF.

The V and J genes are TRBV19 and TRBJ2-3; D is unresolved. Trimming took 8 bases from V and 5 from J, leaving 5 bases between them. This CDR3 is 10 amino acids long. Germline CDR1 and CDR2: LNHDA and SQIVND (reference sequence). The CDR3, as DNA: TGTGCCAGTCTGGGAGATACGCAGTATTTT. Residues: CASLGDTQYF.

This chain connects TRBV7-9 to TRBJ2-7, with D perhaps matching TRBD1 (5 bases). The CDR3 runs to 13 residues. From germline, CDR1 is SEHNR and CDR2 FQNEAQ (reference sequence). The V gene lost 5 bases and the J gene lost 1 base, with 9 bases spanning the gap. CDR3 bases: TGTGCCAGCAGCCTAGACAGTTCCTACGAGCAGTACTTC. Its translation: CASSLDSSYEQYF.

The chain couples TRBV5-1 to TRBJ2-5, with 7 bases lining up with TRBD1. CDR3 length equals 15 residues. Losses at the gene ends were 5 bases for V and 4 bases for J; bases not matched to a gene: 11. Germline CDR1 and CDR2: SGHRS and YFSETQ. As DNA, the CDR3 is TGCGCCAGCAGAGAAACAGGGACAGTCGGAGAGACCCAGTACTTC. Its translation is CASRETGTVGETQYF.

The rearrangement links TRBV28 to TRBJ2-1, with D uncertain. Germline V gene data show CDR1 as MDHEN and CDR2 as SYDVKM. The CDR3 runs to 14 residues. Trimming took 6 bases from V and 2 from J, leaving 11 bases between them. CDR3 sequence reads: CASSFLRPYNEQFF. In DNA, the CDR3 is TGTGCCAGCAGCTTTCTCAGACCCTACAATGAGCAGTTCTTC. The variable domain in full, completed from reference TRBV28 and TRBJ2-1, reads DVKVTQSSRYLVKRTGEKVFLECVQDMDHENMFWYRQDPGLGLRLIYFSYDVKMKEKGDIPEGYSVSREKKERFSLILESASTNQTSMYLCASSFLRPYNEQFFGPGTRLTVL.

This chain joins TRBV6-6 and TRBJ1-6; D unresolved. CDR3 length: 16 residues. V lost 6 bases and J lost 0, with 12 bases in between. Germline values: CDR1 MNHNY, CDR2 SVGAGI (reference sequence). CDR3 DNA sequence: TGTGCCAGCAGCCCCCAAGGAAGCTCCTATAATTCACCCCTCCACTTT. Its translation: CASSPQGSSYNSPLHF.